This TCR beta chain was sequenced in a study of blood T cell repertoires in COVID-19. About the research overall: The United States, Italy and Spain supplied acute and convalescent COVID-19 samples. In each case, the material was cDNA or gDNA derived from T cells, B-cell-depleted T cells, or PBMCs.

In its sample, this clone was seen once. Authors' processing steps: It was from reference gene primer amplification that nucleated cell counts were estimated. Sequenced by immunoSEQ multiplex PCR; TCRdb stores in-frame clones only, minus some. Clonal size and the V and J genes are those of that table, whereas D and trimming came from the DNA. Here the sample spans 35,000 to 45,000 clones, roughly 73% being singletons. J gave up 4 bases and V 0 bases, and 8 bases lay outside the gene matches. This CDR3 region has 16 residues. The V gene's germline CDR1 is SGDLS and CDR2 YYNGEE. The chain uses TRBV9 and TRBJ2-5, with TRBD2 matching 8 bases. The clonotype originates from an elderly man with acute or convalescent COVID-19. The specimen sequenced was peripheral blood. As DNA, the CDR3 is TGTGCCAGCAGCGTAGCTCCGACGGGAGGGGGAGAGACCCAGTACTTC. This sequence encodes CASSVAPTGGGETQYF. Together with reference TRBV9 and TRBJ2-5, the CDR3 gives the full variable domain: DSGVTQTPKHLITATGQRVTLRCSPRSGDLSVYWYQQSLDQGLQFLIQYYNGEERAKGNILERFSAQQFPDLHSELNLSSLELGDSALYFCASSVAPTGGGETQYFGPGTRLLVL.